This T cell receptor beta chain originates from a study of T cells after yellow fever vaccination. On this clonotype itself: Its antigen remains unidentified.

Germline values: CDR1 SGHAT, CDR2 FQDESV (reference sequence). Trimming took 1 base from V and 0 from J, leaving 24 bases between them. There are 21 residues in the CDR3. Study-wide results and caveats: Abundant clonotypes (contaminants from the bulk population) could be present in FACS-sorted repertoires. Most clones from primary vaccination were detected again post-booster (96% CD4, roughly 91% CD8).

TCRdb ran MiXCR on the 5' RACE reads and lists one entry per CDR3 protein. The sample contains about 74,000 distinct CDR3 sequences, about 6.6% of which appear only once. The V gene is TRBV11-1, the J gene TRBJ1-4; D gene unclear. The sample consisted of CD8+ T cells sorted from PBMCs, taken roughly 5 days after the first yellow fever vaccination. The clonotype was recovered from a man between 18 and 35 years old who received the YFV17D yellow fever vaccine. CDR3 DNA: TGTGCCAGCAGCTTAGTGGTCCCAGATCCTTTACACCTTGCAACTAATGAAAAACTGTTTTTT. Translated: CASSLVVPDPLHLATNEKLFF.